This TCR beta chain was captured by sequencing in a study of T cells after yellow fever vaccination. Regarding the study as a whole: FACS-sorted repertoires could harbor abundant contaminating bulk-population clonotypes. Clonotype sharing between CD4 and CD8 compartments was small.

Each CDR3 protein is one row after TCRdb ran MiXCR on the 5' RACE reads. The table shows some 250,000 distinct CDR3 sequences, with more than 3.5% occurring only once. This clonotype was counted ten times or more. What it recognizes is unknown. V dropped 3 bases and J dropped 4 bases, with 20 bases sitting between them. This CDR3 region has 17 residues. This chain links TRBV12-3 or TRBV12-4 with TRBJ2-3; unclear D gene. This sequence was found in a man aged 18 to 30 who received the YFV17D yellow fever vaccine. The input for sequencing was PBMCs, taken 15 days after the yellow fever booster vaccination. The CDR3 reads CASSFLSGPRVPDTQYF. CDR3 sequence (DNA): TGTGCCAGCAGTTTTCTATCCGGGCCCCGGGTCCCAGATACGCAGTATTTT.